These T cell receptor beta chains were read from a single sample in a study of PD-L1 blockade in urothelial cancer. Sequencing was performed with immunoSEQ multiplex PCR; in TCRdb, only in-frame clones are kept and a portion is missing. The table lists approximately 100,000 clones, 91% of them singletons. This specimen was PBMCs, taken around atezolizumab (anti-PD-L1) treatment. The origin of the receptors is a woman aged 80 or over with urothelial cancer. The conserved cysteine and the conserved F or W are not part of the CDR3 here. Fields, in order: V gene, D gene, CDR3 protein. A D gene is named only where the DNA matches it firmly.

V gene: TRBV7-2; D gene: NA; CDR3 protein: ASSPPSWDTRSYEQY
V gene: TRBV7-2; D gene: TRBD2; CDR3 protein: ASSPRTSGRPGELF
V gene: TRBV9; D gene: TRBD2; CDR3 protein: ASSVEEMSSGSLYEQF
V gene: TRBV30; D gene: NA; CDR3 protein: AWSDTGGRQPQH
V gene: TRBV6-1; D gene: NA; CDR3 protein: ASWSRYEQY
V gene: TRBV14; D gene: NA; CDR3 protein: ASSQSAYEQY
V gene: TRBV19; D gene: NA; CDR3 protein: ASSMKLNGYT
V gene: TRBV5-1; D gene: TRBD1; CDR3 protein: ASTPGQVIPYEQY
V gene: TRBV28; D gene: TRBD1; CDR3 protein: AGNRQGVFTEAF
V gene: TRBV9; D gene: NA; CDR3 protein: ASSPSPLGDTIY
V gene: TRBV7-7; D gene: NA; CDR3 protein: ASSLRGGRSGYNEQF